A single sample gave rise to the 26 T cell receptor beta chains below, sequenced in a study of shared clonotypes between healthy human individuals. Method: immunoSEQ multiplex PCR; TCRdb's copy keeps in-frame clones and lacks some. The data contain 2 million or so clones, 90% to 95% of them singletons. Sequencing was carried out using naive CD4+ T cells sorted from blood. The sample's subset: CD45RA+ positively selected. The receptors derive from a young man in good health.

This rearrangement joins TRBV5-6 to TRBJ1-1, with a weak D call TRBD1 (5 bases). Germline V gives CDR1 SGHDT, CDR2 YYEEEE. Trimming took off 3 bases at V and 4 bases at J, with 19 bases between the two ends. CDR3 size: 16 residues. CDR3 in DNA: TGTGCCAGCAGCTCGATTCGGGGGGTAAAGACCACTGAAGCTTTCTTT. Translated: CASSSIRGVKTTEAFF.

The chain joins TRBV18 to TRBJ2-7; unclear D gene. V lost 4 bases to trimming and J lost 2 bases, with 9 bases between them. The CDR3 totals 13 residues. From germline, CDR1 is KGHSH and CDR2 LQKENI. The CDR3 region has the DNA TGTGCCAGCTCACGTGACGATGCCTACGAGCAGTACTTC. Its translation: CASSRDDAYEQYF.

The CDR3 is CASSWGQGGNQPQHF. The CDR3 DNA reads TGTGCCAGCAGTTGGGGACAGGGGGGCAATCAGCCCCAGCATTTT. This chain connects TRBV28 to TRBJ1-5, with 11 bases lining up with TRBD1. The ends lost 4 bases at V and 2 bases at J; junction bases unmatched: 1. The CDR3 spans 15 residues. Per germline, CDR1 MDHEN and CDR2 SYDVKM.

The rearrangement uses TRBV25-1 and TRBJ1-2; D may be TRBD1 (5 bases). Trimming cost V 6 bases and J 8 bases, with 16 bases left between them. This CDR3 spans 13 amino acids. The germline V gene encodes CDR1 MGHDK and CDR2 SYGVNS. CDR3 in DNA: TGTGCCAGCAGGGACTCCAGGGTAGGAGGCTACACCTTC. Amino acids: CASRDSRVGGYTF.

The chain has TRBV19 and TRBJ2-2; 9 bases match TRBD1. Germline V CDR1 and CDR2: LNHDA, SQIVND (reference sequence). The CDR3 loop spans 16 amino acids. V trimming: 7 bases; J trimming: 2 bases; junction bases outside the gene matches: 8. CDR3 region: CASTGQGIFNTGELFF. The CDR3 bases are TGTGCCAGTACGGGACAGGGAATTTTCAACACCGGGGAGCTGTTTTTT.

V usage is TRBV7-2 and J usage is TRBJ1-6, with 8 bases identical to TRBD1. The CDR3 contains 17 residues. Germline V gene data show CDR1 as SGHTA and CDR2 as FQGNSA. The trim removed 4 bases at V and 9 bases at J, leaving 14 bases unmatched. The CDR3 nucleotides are TGTGCCAGCAGCTCATCCCCGACAGGGGCTATAGGTTCACCCCTCCACTTT. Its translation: CASSSSPTGAIGSPLHF.

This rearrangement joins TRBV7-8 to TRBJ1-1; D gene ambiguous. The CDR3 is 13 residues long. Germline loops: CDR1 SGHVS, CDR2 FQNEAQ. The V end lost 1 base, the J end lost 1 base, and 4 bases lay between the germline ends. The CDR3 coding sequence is TGTGCCAGCAGCTTAGTAACGAACACTGAAGCTTTCTTT. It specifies CASSLVTNTEAFF.

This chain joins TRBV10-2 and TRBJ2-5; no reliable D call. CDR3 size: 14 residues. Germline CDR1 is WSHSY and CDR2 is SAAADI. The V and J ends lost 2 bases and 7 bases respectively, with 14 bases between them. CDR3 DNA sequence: TGCGCCAGCAGTGAGGGACCCTTAATGAGGACCCAGTACTTC. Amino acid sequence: CASSEGPLMRTQYF.

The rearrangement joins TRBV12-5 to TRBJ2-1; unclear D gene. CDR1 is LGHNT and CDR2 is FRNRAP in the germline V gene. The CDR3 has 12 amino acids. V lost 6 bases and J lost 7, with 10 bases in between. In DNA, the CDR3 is TGTGCTAGTGGCCCCTACGTAAATGAGCAGTTCTTC. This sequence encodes CASGPYVNEQFF.

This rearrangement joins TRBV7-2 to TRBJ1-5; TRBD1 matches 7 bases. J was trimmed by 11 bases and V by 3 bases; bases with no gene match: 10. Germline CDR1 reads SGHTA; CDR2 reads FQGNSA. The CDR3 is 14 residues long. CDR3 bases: TGTGCCAGCAGCTTCCCGGGACAGCTAAAAGCCCAGCATTTT. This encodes CASSFPGQLKAQHF.

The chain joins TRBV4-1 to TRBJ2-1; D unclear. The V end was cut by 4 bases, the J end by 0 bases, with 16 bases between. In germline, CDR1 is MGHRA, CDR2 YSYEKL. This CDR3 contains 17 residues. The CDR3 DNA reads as TGCGCCAGCAGCCCCCCAATCCTAAGCCGCTCCTACAATGAGCAGTTCTTC. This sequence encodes CASSPPILSRSYNEQFF.

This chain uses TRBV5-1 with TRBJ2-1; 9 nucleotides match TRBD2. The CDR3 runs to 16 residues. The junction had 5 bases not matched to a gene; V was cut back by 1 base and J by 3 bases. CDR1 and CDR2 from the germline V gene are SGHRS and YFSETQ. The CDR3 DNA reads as TGCGCCAGCAGCTTGACAGCTAGCGGGAACTACAATGAGCAGTTCTTC. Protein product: CASSLTASGNYNEQFF.

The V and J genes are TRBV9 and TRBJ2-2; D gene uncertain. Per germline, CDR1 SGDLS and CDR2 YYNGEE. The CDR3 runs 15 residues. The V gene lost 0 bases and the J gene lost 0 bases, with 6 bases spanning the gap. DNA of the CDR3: TGTGCCAGCAGCGTAGTACGGCCGAACACCGGGGAGCTGTTTTTT. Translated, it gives CASSVVRPNTGELFF.

In DNA form, the CDR3 reads TGTGCCAGCAGTTACACAGAACCCACAGATACGCAGTATTTT. Its translation is CASSYTEPTDTQYF. V usage is TRBV2 and J usage is TRBJ2-3; D not certain. CDR1 and CDR2 (germline): SNHLY, FYNNEI. This CDR3 has 14 amino acids. V shed 5 bases and J shed 2 bases, with 11 bases lying between them. Variable domain in full (rest from reference TRBV2 and TRBJ2-3): EPEVTQTPSHQVTQMGQEVILRCVPISNHLYFYWYRQILGQKVEFLVSFYNNEISEKSEIFDDQFSVERPDGSNFTLKIRSTKLEDSAMYFCASSYTEPTDTQYFGPGTRLTVL.

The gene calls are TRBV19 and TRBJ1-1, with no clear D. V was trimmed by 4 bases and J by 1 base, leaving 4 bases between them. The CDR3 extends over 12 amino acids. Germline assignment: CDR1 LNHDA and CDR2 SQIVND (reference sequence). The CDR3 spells CASSSQNTEAFF. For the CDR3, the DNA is TGTGCCAGTAGTAGTCAGAACACTGAAGCTTTCTTT.

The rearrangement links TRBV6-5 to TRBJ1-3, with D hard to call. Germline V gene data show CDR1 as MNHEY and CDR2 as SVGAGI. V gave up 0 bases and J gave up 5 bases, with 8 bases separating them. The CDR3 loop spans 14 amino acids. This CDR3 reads CASSYSIGRNTIYF. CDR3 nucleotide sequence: TGTGCCAGCAGTTACTCGATCGGCCGAAACACCATATATTTT.

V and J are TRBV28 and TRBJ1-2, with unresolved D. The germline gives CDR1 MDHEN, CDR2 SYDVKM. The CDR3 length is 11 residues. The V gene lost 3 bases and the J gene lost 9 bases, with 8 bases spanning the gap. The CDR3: CASSFRGSYTF. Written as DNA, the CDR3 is TGTGCCAGCAGTTTTCGGGGTAGCTACACCTTC.

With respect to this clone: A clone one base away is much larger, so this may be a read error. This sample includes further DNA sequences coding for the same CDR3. In DNA form, the CDR3 reads TGTGCCAGCTCACCCAGACAGGGTAGCACAGATACGCAGTATTTT. It yields the protein CASSPRQGSTDTQYF. The genes are TRBV18 and TRBJ2-3; the match to TRBD1 covers 7 bases. The V gene end was trimmed by 3 bases and the J gene end by 0 bases; junction bases not matched to a gene: 3. Per the germline V gene, CDR1 is KGHSH and CDR2 is LQKENI. The CDR3 runs to 15 residues.

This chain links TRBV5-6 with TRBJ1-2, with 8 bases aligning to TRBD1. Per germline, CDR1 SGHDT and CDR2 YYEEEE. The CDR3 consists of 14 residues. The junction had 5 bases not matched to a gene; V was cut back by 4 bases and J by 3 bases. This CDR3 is CASSPDRDDYGYTF. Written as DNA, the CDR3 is TGTGCCAGCAGCCCGGACAGGGATGACTATGGCTACACCTTC.

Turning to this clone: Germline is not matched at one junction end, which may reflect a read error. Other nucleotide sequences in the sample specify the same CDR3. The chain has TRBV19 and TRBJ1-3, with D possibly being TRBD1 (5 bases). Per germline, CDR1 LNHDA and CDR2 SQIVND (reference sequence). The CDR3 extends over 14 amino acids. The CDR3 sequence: CASSGAGPGNTIYF. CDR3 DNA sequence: TGTGCCAGTAGTGGGGCAGGGCCTGGAAACACCATATATTTC.

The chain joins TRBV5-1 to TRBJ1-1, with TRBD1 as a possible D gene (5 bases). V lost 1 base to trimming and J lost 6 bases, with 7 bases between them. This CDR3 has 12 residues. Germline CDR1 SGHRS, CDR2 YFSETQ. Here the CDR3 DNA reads TGCGCCAGCAGCTTGCAGGGATCTGAAGCTTTCTTT. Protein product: CASSLQGSEAFF.

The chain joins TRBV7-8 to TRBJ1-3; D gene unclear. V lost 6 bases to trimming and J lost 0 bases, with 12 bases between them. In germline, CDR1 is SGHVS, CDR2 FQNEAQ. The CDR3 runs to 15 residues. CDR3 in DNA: TGTGCCAGCAGTCAAATGGATCGCTCTGGAAACACCATATATTTT. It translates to CASSQMDRSGNTIYF. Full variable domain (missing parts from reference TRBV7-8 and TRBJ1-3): GAGVSQSPRYKVAKRGQDVALRCDPISGHVSLFWYQQALGQGPEFLTYFQNEAQLDKSGLPSDRFFAERPEGSVSTLKIQRTQQEDSAVYLCASSQMDRSGNTIYFGEGSWLTVV.

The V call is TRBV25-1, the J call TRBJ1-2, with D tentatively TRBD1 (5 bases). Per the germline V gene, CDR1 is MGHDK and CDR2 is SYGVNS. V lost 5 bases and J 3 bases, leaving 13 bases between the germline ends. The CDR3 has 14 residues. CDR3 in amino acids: CASSLPGDHYGYTF. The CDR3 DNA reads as TGTGCCAGCAGTTTACCCGGGGACCACTATGGCTACACCTTC.

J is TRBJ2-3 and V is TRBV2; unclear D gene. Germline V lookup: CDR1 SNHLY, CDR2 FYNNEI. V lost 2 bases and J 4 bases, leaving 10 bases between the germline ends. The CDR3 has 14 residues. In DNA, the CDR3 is TGTGCCAGCAGTGAAAGGCTAGTGGCAGATACGCAGTATTTT. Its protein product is CASSERLVADTQYF.

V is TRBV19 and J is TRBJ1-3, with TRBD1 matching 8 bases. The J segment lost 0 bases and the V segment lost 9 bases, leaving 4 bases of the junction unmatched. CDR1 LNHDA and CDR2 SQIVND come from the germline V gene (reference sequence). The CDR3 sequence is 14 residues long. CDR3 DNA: TGTGCCAGCAGACAGGGGATCTCTGGAAACACCATATATTTT. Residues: CASRQGISGNTIYF.

CDR3 in amino acids: CASSLEGLGLAGRYEQFF. For the CDR3, the DNA is TGTGCCAGCAGCTTAGAAGGACTGGGGCTAGCGGGGAGGTATGAGCAGTTCTTC. The V call is TRBV11-2, the J call TRBJ2-1; TRBD2 matches 9 bases. V was clipped by 0 bases and J by 8 bases; unmatched bases: 14. Germline assignment: CDR1 SGHAT and CDR2 FQNNGV. The CDR3 covers 18 residues.